This T cell receptor (beta chain) was sequenced during a study of cytomegalovirus exposure and HLA in healthy donors. PCR involved 60 Vbeta and 13 Jbeta primers. Repertoires were generated with immunoSEQ multiplex PCR, while TCRdb's copy carries only in-frame clones and drops some. The table includes 120,000 or so clones, 75% to 85% detected once. CDR1 is SNHLY and CDR2 is FYNNEI in the germline V gene. The CDR3 spans 13 residues. This receptor was taken from a man younger than 45 in good health and CMV-seropositive. The chain carries TRBV2 and TRBJ2-5; D may be TRBD1 (6 bases). The DNA end is a closer match to TRBJ2-7, so the J assignment may be wrong. The sequenced material came from PBMCs. DNA for the CDR3: TGTGCCAGCAGGCCGGGACATCACTACGAGCAGTACTTC. Protein: CASRPGHHYEQYF.